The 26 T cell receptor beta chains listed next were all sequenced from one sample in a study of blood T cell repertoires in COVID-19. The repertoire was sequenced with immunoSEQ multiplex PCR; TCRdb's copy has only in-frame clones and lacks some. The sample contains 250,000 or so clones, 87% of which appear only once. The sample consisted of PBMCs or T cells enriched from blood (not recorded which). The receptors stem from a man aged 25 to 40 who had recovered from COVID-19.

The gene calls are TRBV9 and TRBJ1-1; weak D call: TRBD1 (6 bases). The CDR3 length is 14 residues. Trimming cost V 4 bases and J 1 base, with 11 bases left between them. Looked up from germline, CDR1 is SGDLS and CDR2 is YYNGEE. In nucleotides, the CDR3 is TGTGCCAGCAGCATGGGGGCCGGGAACACTGAAGCTTTCTTT. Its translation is CASSMGAGNTEAFF. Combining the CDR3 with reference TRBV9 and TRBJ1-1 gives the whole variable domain DSGVTQTPKHLITATGQRVTLRCSPRSGDLSVYWYQQSLDQGLQFLIQYYNGEERAKGNILERFSAQQFPDLHSELNLSSLELGDSALYFCASSMGAGNTEAFFGQGTRLTVV.

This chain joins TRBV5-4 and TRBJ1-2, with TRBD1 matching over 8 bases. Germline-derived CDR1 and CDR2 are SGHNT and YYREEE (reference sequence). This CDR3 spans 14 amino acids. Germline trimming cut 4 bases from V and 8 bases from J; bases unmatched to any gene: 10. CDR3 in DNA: TGTGCCAGCAGCACCGGACAGGGCCAAGGGGGCTACACCTTC. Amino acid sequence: CASSTGQGQGGYTF.

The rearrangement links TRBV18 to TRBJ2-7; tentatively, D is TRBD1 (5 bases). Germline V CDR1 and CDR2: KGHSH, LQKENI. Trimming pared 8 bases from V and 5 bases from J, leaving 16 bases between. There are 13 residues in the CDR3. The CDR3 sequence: CASHSGLRDEQYF. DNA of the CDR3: TGTGCCAGCCACTCAGGGTTGCGCGACGAGCAGTACTTC.

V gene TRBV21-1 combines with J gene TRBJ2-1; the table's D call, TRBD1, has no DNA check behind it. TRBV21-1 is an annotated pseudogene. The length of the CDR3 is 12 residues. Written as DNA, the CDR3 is TGTGCCAGCAGCGAGCACTCAGGCGAGCAGTTCTTC. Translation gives CASSEHSGEQFF.

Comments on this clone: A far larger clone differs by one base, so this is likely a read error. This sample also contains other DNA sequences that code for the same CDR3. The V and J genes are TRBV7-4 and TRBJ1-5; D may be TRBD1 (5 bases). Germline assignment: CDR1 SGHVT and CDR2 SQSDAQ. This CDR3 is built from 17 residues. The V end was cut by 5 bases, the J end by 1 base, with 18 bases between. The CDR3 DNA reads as TGTGCCAGCAGCCACGGATACGGGGGGGGGAGCAATCAGCCCCAGCATTTT. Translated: CASSHGYGGGSNQPQHF.

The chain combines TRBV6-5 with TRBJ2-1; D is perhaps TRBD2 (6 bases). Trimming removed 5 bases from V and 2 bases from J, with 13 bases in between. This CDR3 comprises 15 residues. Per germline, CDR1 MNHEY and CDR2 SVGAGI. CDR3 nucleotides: TGTGCCAGCAGTCTCGAGGCGGGACCCTACAATGAGCAGTTCTTC. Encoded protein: CASSLEAGPYNEQFF.

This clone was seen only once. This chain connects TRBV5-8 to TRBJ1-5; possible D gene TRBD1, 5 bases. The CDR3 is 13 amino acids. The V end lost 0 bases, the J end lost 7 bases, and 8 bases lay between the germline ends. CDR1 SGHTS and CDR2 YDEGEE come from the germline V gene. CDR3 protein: CASSLGGLQPQHF. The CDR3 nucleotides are TGTGCCAGCAGCTTGGGGGGACTCCAGCCCCAGCATTTT.

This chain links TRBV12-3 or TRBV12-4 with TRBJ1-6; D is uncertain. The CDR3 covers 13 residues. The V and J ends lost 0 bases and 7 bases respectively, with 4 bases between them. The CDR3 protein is CASSLARNSPLHF. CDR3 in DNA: TGTGCCAGCAGTTTAGCCAGAAATTCACCCCTCCACTTT.

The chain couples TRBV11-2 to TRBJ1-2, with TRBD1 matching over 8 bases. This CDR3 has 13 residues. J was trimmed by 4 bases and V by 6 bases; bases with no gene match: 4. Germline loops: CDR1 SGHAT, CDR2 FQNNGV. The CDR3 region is CASSQGQAYGYTF. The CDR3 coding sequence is TGTGCCAGCAGTCAGGGACAGGCCTATGGCTACACCTTC.

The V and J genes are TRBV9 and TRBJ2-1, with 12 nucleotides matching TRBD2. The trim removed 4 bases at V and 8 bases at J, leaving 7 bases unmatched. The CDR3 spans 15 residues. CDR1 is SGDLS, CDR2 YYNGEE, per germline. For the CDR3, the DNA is TGTGCCAGCAGCCATCTAGCGGGGGGGATGCATGAGCAGTTCTTC. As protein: CASSHLAGGMHEQFF. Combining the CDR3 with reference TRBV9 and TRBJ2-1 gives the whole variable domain DSGVTQTPKHLITATGQRVTLRCSPRSGDLSVYWYQQSLDQGLQFLIQYYNGEERAKGNILERFSAQQFPDLHSELNLSSLELGDSALYFCASSHLAGGMHEQFFGPGTRLTVL.

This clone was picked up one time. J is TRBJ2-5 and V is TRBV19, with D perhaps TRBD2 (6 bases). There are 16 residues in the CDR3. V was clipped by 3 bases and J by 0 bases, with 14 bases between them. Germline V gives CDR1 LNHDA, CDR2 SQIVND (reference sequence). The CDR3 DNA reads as TGTGCCAGTAGTATTCGGGGGAGGCGAAACCAAGAGACCCAGTACTTC. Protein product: CASSIRGRRNQETQYF.

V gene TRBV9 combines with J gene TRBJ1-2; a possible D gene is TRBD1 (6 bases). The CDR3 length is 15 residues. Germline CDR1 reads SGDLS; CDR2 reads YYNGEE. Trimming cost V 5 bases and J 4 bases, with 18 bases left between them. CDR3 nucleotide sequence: TGTGCCAGCAGTGAGAGAGGGGGGGAGACCTATGGCTACACCTTC. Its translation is CASSERGGETYGYTF.

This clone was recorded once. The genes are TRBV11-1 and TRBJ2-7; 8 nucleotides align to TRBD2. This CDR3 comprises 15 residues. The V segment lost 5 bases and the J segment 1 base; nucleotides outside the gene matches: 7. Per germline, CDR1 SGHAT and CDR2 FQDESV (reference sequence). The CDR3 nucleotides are TGTGCCAGCAGCCAACTAGCGGTTGGGTCCTACGAGCAGTACTTC. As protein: CASSQLAVGSYEQYF.

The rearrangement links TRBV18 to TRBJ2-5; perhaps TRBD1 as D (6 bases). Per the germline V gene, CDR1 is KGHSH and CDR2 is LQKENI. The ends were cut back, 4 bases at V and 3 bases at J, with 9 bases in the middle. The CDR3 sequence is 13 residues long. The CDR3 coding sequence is TGTGCCAGCTCACTATGGGACAAAGAGACCCAGTACTTC. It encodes CASSLWDKETQYF.

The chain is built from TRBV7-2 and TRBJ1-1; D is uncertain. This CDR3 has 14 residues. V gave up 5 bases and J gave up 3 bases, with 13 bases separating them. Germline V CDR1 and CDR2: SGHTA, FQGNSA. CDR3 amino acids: CASSVRYVDTEAFF. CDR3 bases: TGTGCCAGCAGCGTCCGGTACGTTGACACTGAAGCTTTCTTT.

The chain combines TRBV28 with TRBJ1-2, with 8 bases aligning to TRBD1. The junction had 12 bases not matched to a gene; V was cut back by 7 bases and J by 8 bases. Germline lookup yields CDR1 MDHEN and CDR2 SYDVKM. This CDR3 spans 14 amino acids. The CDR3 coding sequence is TGTGCCAGCACCGACTTACAGGGGGGGAGGGGCTACACCTTC. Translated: CASTDLQGGRGYTF.

The CDR3 DNA reads as TGTGCCACGGGGGGAGGGTTTCTTGGCTACACCTTC. Its protein is CATGGGFLGYTF. This rearrangement joins TRBV24-1 to TRBJ1-2, with D possibly being TRBD1 (5 bases). CDR1 is KGHDR and CDR2 is SFDVKD in the germline V gene. V was pared by 10 bases and J by 7 bases, with 15 bases between. This CDR3 is 12 amino acids long.

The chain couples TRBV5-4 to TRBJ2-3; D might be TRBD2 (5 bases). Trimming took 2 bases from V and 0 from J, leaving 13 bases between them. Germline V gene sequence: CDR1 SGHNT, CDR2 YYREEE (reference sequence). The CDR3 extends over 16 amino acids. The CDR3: CASSFLGIPSTDTQYF. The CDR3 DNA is TGTGCCAGCAGCTTTCTCGGGATCCCTAGCACAGATACGCAGTATTTT.

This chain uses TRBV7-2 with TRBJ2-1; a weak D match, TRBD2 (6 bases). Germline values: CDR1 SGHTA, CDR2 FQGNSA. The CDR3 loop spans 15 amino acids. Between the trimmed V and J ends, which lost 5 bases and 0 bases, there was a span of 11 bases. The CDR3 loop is CASSVRLDSYNEQFF. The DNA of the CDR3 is TGTGCCAGCAGCGTCCGACTAGACTCCTACAATGAGCAGTTCTTC.

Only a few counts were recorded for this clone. CDR3 sequence (DNA): TGTGCCAGCAACCAAGCGGAGGTCGGGTCCGAGCAGTACTTC. It yields the protein CASNQAEVGSEQYF. The gene calls are TRBV2 and TRBJ2-7, with a weak D call TRBD2 (5 bases). The CDR3 contains 14 residues. Germline V gene sequence: CDR1 SNHLY, CDR2 FYNNEI. V lost 7 bases, J lost 6 bases, and 19 bases lay in between.

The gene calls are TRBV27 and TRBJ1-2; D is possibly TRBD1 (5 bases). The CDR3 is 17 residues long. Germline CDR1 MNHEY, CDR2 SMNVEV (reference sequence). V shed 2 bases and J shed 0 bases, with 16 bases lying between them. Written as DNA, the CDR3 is TGTGCCAGCAGTTTACAGGGAATGGCTACTACTAACTATGGCTACACCTTC. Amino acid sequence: CASSLQGMATTNYGYTF.

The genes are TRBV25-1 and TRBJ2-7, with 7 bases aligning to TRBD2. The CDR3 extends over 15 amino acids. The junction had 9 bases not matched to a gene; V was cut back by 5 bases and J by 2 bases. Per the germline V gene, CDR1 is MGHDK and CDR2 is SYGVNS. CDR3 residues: CASSLPGGGTYEQYF. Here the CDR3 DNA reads TGTGCCAGCAGTCTGCCTGGCGGGGGTACCTACGAGCAGTACTTC.

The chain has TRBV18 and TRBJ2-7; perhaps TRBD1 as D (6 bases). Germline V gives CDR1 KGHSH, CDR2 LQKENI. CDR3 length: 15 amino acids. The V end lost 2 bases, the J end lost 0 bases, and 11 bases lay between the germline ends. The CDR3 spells CASSPNGQSSYEQYF. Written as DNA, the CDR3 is TGTGCCAGCTCACCAAACGGACAGAGCTCCTACGAGCAGTACTTC.

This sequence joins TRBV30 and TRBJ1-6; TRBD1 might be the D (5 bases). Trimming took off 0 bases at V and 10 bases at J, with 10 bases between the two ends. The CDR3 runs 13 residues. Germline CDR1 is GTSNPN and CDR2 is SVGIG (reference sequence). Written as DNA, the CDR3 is TGTGCCTGGAGTGTACAGGAGGGATCACCCCTCCACTTT. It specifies CAWSVQEGSPLHF.

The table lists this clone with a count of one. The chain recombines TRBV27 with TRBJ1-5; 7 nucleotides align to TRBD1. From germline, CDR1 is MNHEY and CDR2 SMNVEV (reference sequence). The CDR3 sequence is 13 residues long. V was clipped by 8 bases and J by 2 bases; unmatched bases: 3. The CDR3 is CASRDRGNQPQHF. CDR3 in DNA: TGTGCCAGCCGCGACAGGGGCAATCAGCCCCAGCATTTT.

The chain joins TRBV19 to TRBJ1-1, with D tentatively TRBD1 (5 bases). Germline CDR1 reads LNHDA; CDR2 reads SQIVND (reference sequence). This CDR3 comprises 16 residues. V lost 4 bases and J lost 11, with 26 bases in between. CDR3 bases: TGTGCCAGTAGTACCCCCCGGACGATGAAAGAATGGGGCGCTTTCTTT. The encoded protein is CASSTPRTMKEWGAFF.